The rows below give T cell receptor beta chains drawn from one sample of a study of beta chain features in type 1 diabetes. Profiling relied on immunoSEQ multiplex PCR, and the TCRdb table lists in-frame clones only, not all of them. The table has 550,000 to 850,000 clones, 13% seen once. The source material was naive CD4+ T cells from blood. The receptor source for this set is a young man with type 1 diabetes. The CDR3 runs from the conserved cysteine through the conserved F or W. A D gene is named only where the DNA matches it firmly. Clone size is not always given. Where it is, it says once, few, many or a class for expanded clones.

v_gene	d_gene	abundance	j_gene	CDR3nt	CDR3aa
TRBV29-1	-	few	TRBJ2-7	TGCAGCGTTGTGGTGGGGGCCTCCTACGAGCAGTACTTC	CSVVVGASYEQYF
TRBV14	-	-	TRBJ2-1	TGTGCCAGCAGCCAAGGGGTGATCTCCTACAATGAGCAGTTCTTC	CASSQGVISYNEQFF
TRBV25-1	-	-	TRBJ1-1	TGTGCCAGCAGTCAAGCGGGGAACACTGAAGCTTTCTTT	CASSQAGNTEAFF
TRBV18	TRBD1	-	TRBJ1-6	TGTGCCAGCTCACCCCTGACAGGGGGAGATTCACCCCTCCACTTT	CASSPLTGGDSPLHF
TRBV7-8	TRBD1	few	TRBJ2-7	TGTGCCAGCAGCTTTCGGGGACAGGGCCTCTACGAGCAGTACTTC	CASSFRGQGLYEQYF
TRBV30	-	-	TRBJ1-1	TGTGCCTGGAGTGTATATCGAGGGGCAGCTTTCTTT	CAWSVYRGAAFF
TRBV10-3	-	few	TRBJ2-7	TGTGCCATCAGTGAGAGTGTGCACGAGCAGTACTTC	CAISESVHEQYF
TRBV6-5	-	-	TRBJ1-4	TGTGCCAGCAGTCGTAGGCCAACTAATGAAAAACTGTTTTTT	CASSRRPTNEKLFF
TRBV5-4	-	few	TRBJ1-2	TGTGCCAGCAGCTTGGCGGGAAGCGAAGGCTACACCTTC	CASSLAGSEGYTF
TRBV27	-	few	TRBJ1-5	TGTGCCAGCAGCCCGAGTCGGGGGGCTGATCAGCCCCAGCATTTT	CASSPSRGADQPQHF
TRBV11-3	-	few	TRBJ2-2	TGTGCCAGCAGCTTAGCCCTCTTGGGACATCCGAACACCGGGGAGCTGTTTTTT	CASSLALLGHPNTGELFF
TRBV2	TRBD1	-	TRBJ2-7	TGTGCCAGCAGTGAATATGGGACAGTCCCCTTC	CASSEYGTVPF
TRBV5-5	TRBD1	few	TRBJ1-2	TGTGCCAGCAGCTCCCCCCGGACAGGAAGCTACACCTTC	CASSSPRTGSYTF
TRBV28	-	few	TRBJ2-3	TGTGCCAGCAGTGGCGCAGGGACTGCTAGCACAGATACGCAGTATTTT	CASSGAGTASTDTQYF
TRBV6-5	TRBD1	once	TRBJ1-5	TGTGCCAGCAGTTACGCCGGGACAGGGAACCAGCCCCAGCATTTT	CASSYAGTGNQPQHF
TRBV13	TRBD2	-	TRBJ2-3	TGTGCCAGCAGCCTCCAGTGGCTAGCGGACCCACGGGATACGCAGTATTTT	CASSLQWLADPRDTQYF